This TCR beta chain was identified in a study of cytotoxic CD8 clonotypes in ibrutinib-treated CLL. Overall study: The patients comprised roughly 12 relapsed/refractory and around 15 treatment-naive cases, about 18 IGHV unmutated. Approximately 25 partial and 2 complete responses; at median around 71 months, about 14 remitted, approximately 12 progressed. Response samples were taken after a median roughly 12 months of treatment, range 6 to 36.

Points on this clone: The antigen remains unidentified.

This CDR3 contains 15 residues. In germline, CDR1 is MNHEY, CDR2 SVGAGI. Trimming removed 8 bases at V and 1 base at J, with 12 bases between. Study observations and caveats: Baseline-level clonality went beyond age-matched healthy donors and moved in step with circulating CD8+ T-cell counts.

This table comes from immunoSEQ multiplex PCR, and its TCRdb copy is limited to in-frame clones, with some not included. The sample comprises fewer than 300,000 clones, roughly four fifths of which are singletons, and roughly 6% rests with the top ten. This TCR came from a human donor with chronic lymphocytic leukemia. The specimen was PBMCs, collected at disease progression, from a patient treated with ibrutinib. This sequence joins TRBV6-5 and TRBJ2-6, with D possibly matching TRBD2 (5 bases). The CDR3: CASWEPGSGANVLTF. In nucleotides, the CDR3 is TGTGCCAGCTGGGAACCGGGGTCTGGGGCCAACGTCCTGACTTTC.